This T cell receptor (beta chain) was captured by sequencing in a study of blood T cell repertoires in COVID-19. The method was immunoSEQ multiplex PCR; TCRdb's version includes in-frame clones alone and lacks a portion of them. This table has fewer than 250,000 clones, 70% to 90% appearing once. Germline V lookup: CDR1 MGHDK, CDR2 SYGVNS. CDR3 length equals 15 residues. The V segment lost 2 bases and the J segment 6 bases; nucleotides outside the gene matches: 5. This clone was picked up one time. The sequence was obtained from a man in his forties or fifties with acute or convalescent COVID-19. The rearrangement joins TRBV25-1 to TRBJ2-3, with TRBD2 matching 10 bases. Sequencing used peripheral blood. The CDR3 DNA reads TGTGCCAGCAGTGAAAGCGGGAGGGCCCGGGATACGCAGTATTTT. Its translation is CASSESGRARDTQYF. Using reference TRBV25-1 and TRBJ2-3 for the parts outside the CDR3, the full variable domain is EADIYQTPRYLVIGTGKKITLECSQTMGHDKMYWYQQDPGMELHLIHYSYGVNSTEKGDLSSESTVSRIRTEHFPLTLESARPSHTSQYLCASSESGRARDTQYFGPGTRLTVL.